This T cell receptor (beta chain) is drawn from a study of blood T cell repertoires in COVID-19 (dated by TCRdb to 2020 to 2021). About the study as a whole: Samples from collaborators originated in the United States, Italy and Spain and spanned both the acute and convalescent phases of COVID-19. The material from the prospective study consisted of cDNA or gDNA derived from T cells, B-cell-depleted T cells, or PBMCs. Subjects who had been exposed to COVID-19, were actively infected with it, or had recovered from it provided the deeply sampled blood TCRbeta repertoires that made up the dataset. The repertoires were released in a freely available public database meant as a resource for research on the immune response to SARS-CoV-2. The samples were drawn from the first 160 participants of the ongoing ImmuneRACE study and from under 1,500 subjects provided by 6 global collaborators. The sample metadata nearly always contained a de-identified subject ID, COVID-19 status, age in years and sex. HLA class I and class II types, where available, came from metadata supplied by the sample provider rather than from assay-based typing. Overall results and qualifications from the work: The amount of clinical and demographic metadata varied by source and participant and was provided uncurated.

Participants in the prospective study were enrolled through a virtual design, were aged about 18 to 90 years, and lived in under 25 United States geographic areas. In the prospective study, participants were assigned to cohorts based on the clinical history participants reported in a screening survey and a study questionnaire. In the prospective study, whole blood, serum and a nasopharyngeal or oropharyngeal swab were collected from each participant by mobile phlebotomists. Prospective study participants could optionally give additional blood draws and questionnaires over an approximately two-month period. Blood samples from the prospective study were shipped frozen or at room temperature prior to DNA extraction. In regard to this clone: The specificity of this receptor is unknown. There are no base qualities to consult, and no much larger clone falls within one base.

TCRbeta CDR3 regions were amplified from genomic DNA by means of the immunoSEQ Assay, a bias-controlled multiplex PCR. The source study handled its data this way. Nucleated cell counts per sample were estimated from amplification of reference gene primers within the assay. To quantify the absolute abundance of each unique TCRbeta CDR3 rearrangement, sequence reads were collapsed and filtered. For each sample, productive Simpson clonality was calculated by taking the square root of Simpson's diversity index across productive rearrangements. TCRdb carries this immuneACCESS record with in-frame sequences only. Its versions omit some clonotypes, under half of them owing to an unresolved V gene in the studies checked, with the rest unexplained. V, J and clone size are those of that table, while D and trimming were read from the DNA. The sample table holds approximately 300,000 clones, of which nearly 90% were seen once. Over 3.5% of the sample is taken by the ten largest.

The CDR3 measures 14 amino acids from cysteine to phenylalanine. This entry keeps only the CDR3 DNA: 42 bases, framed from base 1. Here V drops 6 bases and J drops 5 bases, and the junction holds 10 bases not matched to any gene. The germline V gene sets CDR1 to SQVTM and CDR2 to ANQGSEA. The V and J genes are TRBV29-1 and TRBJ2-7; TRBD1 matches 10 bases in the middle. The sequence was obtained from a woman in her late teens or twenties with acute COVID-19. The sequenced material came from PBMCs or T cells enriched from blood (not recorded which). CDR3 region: CSVVRTGGFNEQYF. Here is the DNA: TGCAGCGTGGTCCGGACAGGGGGTTTCAACGAGCAGTACTTC.